The clone carrying this TCR beta chain was recorded at least ten times. Its antigen remains unknown. TCRdb itself ran the RACE reads through MiXCR, one entry per CDR3 protein. Of 50,000 to 60,000 distinct CDR3 sequences listed, around an eighth are singletons. Stated time point: patch test 3, about 24 weeks after DPC sensitization. Stated treatment: therapeutic diphenylcyclopropenone sensitization with weekly scalp DPC. This sample stems from a study of human T cells and chemical hapten exposure. General study findings and limits: Each of the donors had alopecia, so their immune responses may not resemble those of healthy people. TCRs exceeding a frequency of 1 in 1000 stayed unchanged under DPC sensitization.

The CDR3 loop spans 14 amino acids. V dropped 1 base and J dropped 2 bases, with 11 bases sitting between them. Germline-derived CDR1 and CDR2 are DFQATT and SNEGSKA (reference sequence). The sequence derives from a man aged 30 to 45 with alopecia areata. Some clones in this sample may be carry-over from other donors' samples. The chain links TRBV20-1 to TRBJ2-5, with D perhaps assigned TRBD1 or TRBD2 (6 bases each). The material was whole blood, obtained in connection with sensitization to the hapten diphenylcyclopropenone (DPC). For the CDR3, the DNA is TGCAGTGCTAGAGGGGGGGCCGCACAAGAGACCCAGTACTTC. Its protein is CSARGGAAQETQYF.